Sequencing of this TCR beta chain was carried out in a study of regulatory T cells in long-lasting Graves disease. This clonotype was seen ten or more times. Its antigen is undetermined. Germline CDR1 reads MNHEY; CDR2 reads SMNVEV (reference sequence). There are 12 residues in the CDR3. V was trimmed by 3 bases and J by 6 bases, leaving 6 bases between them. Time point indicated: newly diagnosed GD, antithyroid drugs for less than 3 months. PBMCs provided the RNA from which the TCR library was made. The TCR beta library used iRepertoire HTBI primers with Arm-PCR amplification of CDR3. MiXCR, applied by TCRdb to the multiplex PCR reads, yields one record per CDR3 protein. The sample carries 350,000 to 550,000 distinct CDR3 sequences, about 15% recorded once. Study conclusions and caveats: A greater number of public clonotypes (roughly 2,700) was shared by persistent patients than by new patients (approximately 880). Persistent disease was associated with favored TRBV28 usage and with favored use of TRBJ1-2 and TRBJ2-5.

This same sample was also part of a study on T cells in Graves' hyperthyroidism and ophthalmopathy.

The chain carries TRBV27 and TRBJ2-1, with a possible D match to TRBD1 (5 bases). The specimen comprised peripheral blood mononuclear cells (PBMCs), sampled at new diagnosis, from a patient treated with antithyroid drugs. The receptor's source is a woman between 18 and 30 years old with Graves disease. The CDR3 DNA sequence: TGTGCCAGCAGTTTCGACAGCAATGAGCAGTTCTTC. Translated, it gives CASSFDSNEQFF.